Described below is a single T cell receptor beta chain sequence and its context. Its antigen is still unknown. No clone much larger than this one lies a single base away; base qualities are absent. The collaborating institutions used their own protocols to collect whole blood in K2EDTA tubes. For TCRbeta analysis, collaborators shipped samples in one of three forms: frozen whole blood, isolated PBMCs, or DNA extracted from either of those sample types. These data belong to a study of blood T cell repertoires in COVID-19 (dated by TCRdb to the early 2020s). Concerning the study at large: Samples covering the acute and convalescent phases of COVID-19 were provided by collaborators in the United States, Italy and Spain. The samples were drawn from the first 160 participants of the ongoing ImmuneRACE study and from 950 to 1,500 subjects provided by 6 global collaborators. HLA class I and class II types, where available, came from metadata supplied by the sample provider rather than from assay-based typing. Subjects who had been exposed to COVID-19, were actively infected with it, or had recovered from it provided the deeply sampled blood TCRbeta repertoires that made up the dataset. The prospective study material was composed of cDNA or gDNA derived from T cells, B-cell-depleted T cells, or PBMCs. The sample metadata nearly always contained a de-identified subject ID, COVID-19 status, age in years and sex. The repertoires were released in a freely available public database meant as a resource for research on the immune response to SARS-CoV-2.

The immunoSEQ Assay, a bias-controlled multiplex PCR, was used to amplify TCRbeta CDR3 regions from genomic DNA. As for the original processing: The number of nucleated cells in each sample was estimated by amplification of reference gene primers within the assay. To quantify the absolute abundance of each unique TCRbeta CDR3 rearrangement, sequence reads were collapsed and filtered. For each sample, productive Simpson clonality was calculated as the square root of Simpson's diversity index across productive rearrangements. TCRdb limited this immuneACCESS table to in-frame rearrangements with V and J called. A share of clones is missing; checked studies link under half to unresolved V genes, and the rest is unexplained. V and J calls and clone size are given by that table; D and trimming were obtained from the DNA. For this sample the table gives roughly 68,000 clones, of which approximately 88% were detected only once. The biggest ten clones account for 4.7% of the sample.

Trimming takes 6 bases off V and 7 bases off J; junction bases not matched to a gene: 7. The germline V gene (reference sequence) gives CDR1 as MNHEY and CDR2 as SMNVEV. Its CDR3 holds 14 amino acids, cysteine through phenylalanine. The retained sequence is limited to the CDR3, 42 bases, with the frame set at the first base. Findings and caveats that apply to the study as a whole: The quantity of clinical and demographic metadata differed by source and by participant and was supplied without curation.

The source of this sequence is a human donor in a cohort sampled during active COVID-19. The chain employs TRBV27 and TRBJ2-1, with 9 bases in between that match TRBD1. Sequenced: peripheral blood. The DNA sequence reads TGTGCCAGCAGCCGACTACAGGGGGCTAATGAGCAGTTCTTC. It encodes CASSRLQGANEQFF.